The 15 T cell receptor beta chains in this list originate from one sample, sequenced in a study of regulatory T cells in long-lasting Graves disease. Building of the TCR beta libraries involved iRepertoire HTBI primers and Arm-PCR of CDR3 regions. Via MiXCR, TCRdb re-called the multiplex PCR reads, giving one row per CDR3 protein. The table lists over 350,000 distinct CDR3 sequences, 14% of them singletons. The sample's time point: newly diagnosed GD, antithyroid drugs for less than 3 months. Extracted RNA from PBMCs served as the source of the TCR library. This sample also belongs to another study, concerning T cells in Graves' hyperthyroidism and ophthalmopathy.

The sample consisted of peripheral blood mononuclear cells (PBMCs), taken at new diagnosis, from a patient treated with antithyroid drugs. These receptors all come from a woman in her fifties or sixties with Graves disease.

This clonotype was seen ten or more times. CDR3 nucleotide sequence: TGTGCCAGCAGCTTCTTTGGTGCGGGTCCTCTCTCCTACAATGAGCAGTTCTTC. Translated, it gives CASSFFGAGPLSYNEQFF. V and J are TRBV11-2 and TRBJ2-1; D is possibly TRBD2 (5 bases). The germline V and J ends were trimmed by 3 bases and 0 bases, with 18 bases remaining between them. Germline lookup yields CDR1 SGHAT and CDR2 FQNNGV. This CDR3 spans 18 amino acids.

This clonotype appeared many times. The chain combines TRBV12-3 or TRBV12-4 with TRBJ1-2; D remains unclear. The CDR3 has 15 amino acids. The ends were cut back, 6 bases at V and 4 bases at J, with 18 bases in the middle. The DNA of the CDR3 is TGTGCCAGCAGCTATACAGTACCCATCACCTATGGCTACACCTTC. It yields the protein CASSYTVPITYGYTF.

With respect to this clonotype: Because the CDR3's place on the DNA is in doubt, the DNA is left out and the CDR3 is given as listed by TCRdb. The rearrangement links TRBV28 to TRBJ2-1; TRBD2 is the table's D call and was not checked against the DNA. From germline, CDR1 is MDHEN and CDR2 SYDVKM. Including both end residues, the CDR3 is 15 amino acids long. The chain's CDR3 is CTSSVAGGNYNERFF.

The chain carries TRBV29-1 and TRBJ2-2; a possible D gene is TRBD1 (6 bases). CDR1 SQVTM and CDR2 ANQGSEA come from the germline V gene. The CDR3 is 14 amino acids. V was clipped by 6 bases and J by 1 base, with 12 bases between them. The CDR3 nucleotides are TGCAGCGTCCGCAGGACAGAGAACACCGGGGAGCTGTTTTTT. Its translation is CSVRRTENTGELFF.

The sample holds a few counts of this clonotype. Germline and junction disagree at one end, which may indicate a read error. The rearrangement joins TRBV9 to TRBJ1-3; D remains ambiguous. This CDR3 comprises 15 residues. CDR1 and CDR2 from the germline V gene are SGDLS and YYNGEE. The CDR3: CASSVGLPSGDTIYF. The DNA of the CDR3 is TGTGCCAGCAGCGTAGGTCTGCCCTCTGGAGACACCATATATTTT.

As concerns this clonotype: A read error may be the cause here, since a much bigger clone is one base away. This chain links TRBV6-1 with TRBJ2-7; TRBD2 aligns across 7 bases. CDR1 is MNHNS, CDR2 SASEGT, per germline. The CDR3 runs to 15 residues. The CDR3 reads CAGSPRAGSSYEQYF. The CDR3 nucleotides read TGTGCCGGCAGTCCCCGAGCGGGAAGCTCCTACGAGCAGTACTTC.

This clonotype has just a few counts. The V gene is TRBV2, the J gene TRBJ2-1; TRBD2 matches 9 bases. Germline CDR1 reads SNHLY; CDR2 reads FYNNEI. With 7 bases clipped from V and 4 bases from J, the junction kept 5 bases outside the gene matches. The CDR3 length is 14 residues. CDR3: CASNRREGYNEQFF. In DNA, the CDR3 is TGTGCCAGCAATAGGCGGGAGGGTTACAATGAGCAGTTCTTC.

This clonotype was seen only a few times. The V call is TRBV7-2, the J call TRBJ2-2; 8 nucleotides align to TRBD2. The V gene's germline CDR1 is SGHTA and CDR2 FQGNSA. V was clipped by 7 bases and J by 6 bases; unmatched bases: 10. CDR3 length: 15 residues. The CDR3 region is CASNPRGLVAGELFF. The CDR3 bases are TGTGCCAGCAACCCTCGGGGACTAGTTGCCGGGGAGCTGTTTTTT.

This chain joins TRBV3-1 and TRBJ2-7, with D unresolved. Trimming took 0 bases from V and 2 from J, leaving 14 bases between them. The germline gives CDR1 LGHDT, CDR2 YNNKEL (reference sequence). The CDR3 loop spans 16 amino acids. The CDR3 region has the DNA TGTGCCAGCAGCCAAGAGGTGGGGTCAAGCGCCTACGAGCAGTACTTC. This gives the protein CASSQEVGSSAYEQYF.

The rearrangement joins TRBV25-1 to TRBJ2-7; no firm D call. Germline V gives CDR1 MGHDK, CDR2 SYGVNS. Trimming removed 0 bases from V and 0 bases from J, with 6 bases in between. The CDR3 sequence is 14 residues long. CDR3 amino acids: CASSEYVGSYEQYF. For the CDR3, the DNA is TGTGCCAGCAGTGAATACGTCGGCTCCTACGAGCAGTACTTC.

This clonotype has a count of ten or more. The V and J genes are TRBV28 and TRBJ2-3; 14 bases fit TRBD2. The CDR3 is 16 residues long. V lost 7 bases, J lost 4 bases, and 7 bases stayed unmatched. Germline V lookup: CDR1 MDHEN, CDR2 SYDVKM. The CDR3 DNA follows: TGTGCCAGCACTTCGGGACTAGCGGGAGCAGCAGATACGCAGTATTTT. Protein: CASTSGLAGAADTQYF.

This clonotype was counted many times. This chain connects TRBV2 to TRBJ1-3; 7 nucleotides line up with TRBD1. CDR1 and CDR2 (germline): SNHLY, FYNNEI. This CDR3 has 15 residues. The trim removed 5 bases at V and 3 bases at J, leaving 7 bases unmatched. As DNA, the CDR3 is TGTGCCAGCAGTCCCACAGGGGTTGGTGGAAACACCATATATTTT. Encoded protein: CASSPTGVGGNTIYF. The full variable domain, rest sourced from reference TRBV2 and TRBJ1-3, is EPEVTQTPSHQVTQMGQEVILRCVPISNHLYFYWYRQILGQKVEFLVSFYNNEISEKSEIFDDQFSVERPDGSNFTLKIRSTKLEDSAMYFCASSPTGVGGNTIYFGEGSWLTVV.

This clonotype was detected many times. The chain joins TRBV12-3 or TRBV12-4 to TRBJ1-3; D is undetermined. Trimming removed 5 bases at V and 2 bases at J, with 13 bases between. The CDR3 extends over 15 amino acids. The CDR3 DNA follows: TGTGCCAGCAGTCCCTCGAGTCCGGCTGGAAACACCATATATTTT. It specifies CASSPSSPAGNTIYF.

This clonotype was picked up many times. CDR3 amino acids: CASSRLAGGSSYNEQFF. The CDR3 DNA reads TGTGCCAGCAGCAGACTAGCGGGAGGGAGCTCCTACAATGAGCAGTTCTTC. The chain links TRBV11-2 to TRBJ2-1; 14 nucleotides align to TRBD2. Germline V gives CDR1 SGHAT, CDR2 FQNNGV. V lost 5 bases and J lost 0; bases outside the gene matches: 3. This CDR3 comprises 17 residues.

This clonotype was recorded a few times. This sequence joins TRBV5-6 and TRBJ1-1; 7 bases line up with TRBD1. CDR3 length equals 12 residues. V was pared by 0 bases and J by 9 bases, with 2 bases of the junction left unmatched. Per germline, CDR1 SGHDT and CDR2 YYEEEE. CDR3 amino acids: CASSLGQGQAFF. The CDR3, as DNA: TGTGCCAGCAGCTTGGGACAGGGACAAGCTTTCTTT. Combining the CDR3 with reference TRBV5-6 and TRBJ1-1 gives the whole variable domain DAGVTQSPTHLIKTRGQQVTLRCSPKSGHDTVSWYQQALGQGPQFIFQYYEEEERQRGNFPDRFSGHQFPNYSSELNVNALLLGDSALYLCASSLGQGQAFFGQGTRLTVV.